These 27 T cell receptor beta chains share one sample of origin, sequenced in a study of cytomegalovirus exposure and HLA in healthy donors. It was with 60 Vbeta and 13 Jbeta primers that the PCR ran. The protocol was immunoSEQ multiplex PCR, while the TCRdb copy is restricted to in-frame clones and leaves out a portion. The sample contains some 67,000 clones, roughly 78% of which appear only once. Sample: PBMCs. Receptor source: a middle-aged man in good health and CMV-seronegative.

The chain is built from TRBV19 and TRBJ1-2, with 7 bases fitting TRBD1. The CDR3 covers 15 residues. Germline V CDR1 and CDR2: LNHDA, SQIVND (reference sequence). V lost 1 base to trimming and J lost 4 bases; unmatched junction nucleotides: 6. This CDR3 reads CASSIGQGESYGYTF. The CDR3 DNA follows: TGTGCCAGTAGTATAGGTCAGGGGGAGTCCTATGGCTACACCTTC. The whole variable domain, remainder taken from reference TRBV19 and TRBJ1-2, is DGGITQSPKYLFRKEGQNVTLSCEQNLNHDAMYWYRQDPGQGLRLIYYSQIVNDFQKGDIAEGYSVSREKKESFPLTVTSAQKNPTAFYLCASSIGQGESYGYTFGSGTRLTVV.

In its sample, this clone was seen a few times. The J gene is TRBJ1-1, the V gene TRBV2; D remains ambiguous. The CDR3 runs 13 residues. Trimming stripped 4 bases from V and 5 bases from J, with 11 bases between. Germline CDR1 and CDR2: SNHLY and FYNNEI. CDR3 in amino acids: CASSVMGRTEAFF. The CDR3 DNA is TGTGCCAGCAGTGTTATGGGGAGGACTGAAGCTTTCTTT.

The chain carries TRBV2 and TRBJ2-1; TRBD2 aligns across 8 bases. V dropped 4 bases and J dropped 8; count of bases not matched to a gene: 7. The CDR3 extends over 14 amino acids. CDR1 and CDR2 from the germline V gene are SNHLY and FYNNEI. The CDR3 nucleotides read TGTGCCAGCAGTGCTCAGCGGGGGTTCGATGAGCAGTTCTTC. Translated: CASSAQRGFDEQFF.

The chain uses TRBV5-6 and TRBJ1-3; no clear D gene. Per germline, CDR1 SGHDT and CDR2 YYEEEE. The CDR3 spans 18 residues. Trimming took off 1 base at V and 0 bases at J, with 17 bases between the two ends. The DNA of the CDR3 is TGTGCCAGCAGCTTGTCCGTGACGGGGTTTCTCTCTGGAAACACCATATATTTT. It is translated as CASSLSVTGFLSGNTIYF.

V usage is TRBV19 and J usage is TRBJ2-3, with D perhaps matching TRBD2 (6 bases). CDR3 size: 15 residues. Per the germline V gene, CDR1 is LNHDA and CDR2 is SQIVND (reference sequence). The V end lost 2 bases, the J end lost 0 bases, and 9 bases lay between the germline ends. The CDR3 is CASSIRAGSTDTQYF. As DNA, the CDR3 is TGTGCCAGTAGTATACGCGCGGGAAGCACAGATACGCAGTATTTT.

The chain is built from TRBV19 and TRBJ2-2; D not resolved. V dropped 7 bases and J dropped 3 bases, with 12 bases sitting between them. Germline V gene data show CDR1 as LNHDA and CDR2 as SQIVND (reference sequence). The CDR3 is 14 amino acids. CDR3 in amino acids: CASTPRPYTGELFF. The CDR3 coding sequence is TGTGCCAGTACCCCTAGGCCCTACACCGGGGAGCTGTTTTTT. Filled out from reference TRBV19 and TRBJ2-2, the complete variable domain reads DGGITQSPKYLFRKEGQNVTLSCEQNLNHDAMYWYRQDPGQGLRLIYYSQIVNDFQKGDIAEGYSVSREKKESFPLTVTSAQKNPTAFYLCASTPRPYTGELFFGEGSRLTVL.

CDR3 residues: CASSKDPGQGNTEAFF. The CDR3 bases are TGTGCCAGCTCCAAGGATCCGGGACAGGGGAACACTGAAGCTTTCTTT. This chain links TRBV18 with TRBJ1-1; the match to TRBD1 covers 9 bases. The V and J ends lost 6 bases and 1 base, in that order; junction bases with no gene match: 9. The CDR3 length is 16 residues. Germline values: CDR1 KGHSH, CDR2 LQKENI.

The CDR3 loop reads CASSLSQYTQPQHF. As DNA, the CDR3 is TGTGCCAGCAGTTTATCACAGTACACTCAGCCCCAGCATTTT. The chain has TRBV27 and TRBJ1-5; D unresolved. Trimming stripped 0 bases from V and 6 bases from J, with 9 bases between. Germline CDR1 reads MNHEY; CDR2 reads SMNVEV (reference sequence). The CDR3 is 14 residues long.

This clone was observed a handful of times. V usage is TRBV27 and J usage is TRBJ1-1; 9 positions agree with TRBD1. V dropped 8 bases and J dropped 10; count of bases not matched to a gene: 14. The CDR3 contains 14 residues. Germline V gene sequence: CDR1 MNHEY, CDR2 SMNVEV (reference sequence). The CDR3: CASWKTGQGIGAFF. The CDR3 DNA reads as TGTGCCAGCTGGAAAACGGGACAGGGAATAGGAGCTTTCTTT.

The rearrangement joins TRBV5-1 to TRBJ2-7, with a weak D call TRBD2 (6 bases). Between the trimmed V and J ends, which lost 0 bases and 5 bases, there was a span of 15 bases. Germline CDR1 reads SGHRS; CDR2 reads YFSETQ. This CDR3 is 15 amino acids long. Here the CDR3 DNA reads TGCGCCAGCAGCTTGGGGTTGACGGGAGTGCACGAGCAGTACTTC. Protein: CASSLGLTGVHEQYF.

The chain joins TRBV28 to TRBJ2-1; TRBD2 matches 11 bases. The CDR3 is 15 residues long. CDR1 and CDR2 (germline): MDHEN, SYDVKM. J gave up 4 bases and V 8 bases, and 7 bases lay outside the gene matches. CDR3 sequence (DNA): TGTGCCAGCTCGGTTGGGACTAGCGGTTACAATGAGCAGTTCTTC. Encoded protein: CASSVGTSGYNEQFF. The variable domain in full, with the rest retrieved from reference TRBV28 and TRBJ2-1, is DVKVTQSSRYLVKRTGEKVFLECVQDMDHENMFWYRQDPGLGLRLIYFSYDVKMKEKGDIPEGYSVSREKKERFSLILESASTNQTSMYLCASSVGTSGYNEQFFGPGTRLTVL.

The chain links TRBV7-2 to TRBJ2-3; D perhaps matches TRBD2 (6 bases). This CDR3 region has 15 residues. V shed 6 bases and J shed 1 base, with 14 bases lying between them. Germline loops: CDR1 SGHTA, CDR2 FQGNSA. The CDR3 sequence: CASRSEAGRTDTQYF. CDR3 sequence (DNA): TGTGCCAGCAGGTCGGAGGCGGGGCGCACAGATACGCAGTATTTT.

This clone was seen more than once but under ten times. A read error is the likely source, as a far larger clone sits one nucleotide away. Within the sample, other DNA sequences also encode this same CDR3. This chain uses TRBV14 with TRBJ1-1; tentatively, D is TRBD1 (6 bases). This CDR3 comprises 15 residues. Germline CDR1 and CDR2: SGHDN and FVKESK. CDR3 DNA sequence: TGCGCCAGCAGCCAAAGTACAGGGTTGAGCACTGAAGCTTTCTTT. This gives the protein CASSQSTGLSTEAFF.

The chain uses TRBV28 and TRBJ2-1, with TRBD2 identical over 10 bases. The ends lost 2 bases at V and 13 bases at J; junction bases unmatched: 11. From germline, CDR1 is MDHEN and CDR2 SYDVKM. The CDR3 is 15 residues long. The CDR3 DNA sequence: TGTGCCAGCAGTTTAAACCCCGGGACTAGCGTTTTCCAGTTCTTC. As protein: CASSLNPGTSVFQFF.

The chain links TRBV10-3 to TRBJ1-6; 7 positions match TRBD1. The CDR3 runs 15 residues. J was trimmed by 5 bases and V by 5 bases; bases with no gene match: 6. Germline V CDR1 and CDR2: ENHRY, SYGVKD. The CDR3 DNA follows: TGTGCCATCAGTAGCCGGGACAGCAATAATTCACCCCTCCACTTT. Its protein product is CAISSRDSNNSPLHF.

The rearrangement uses TRBV5-1 and TRBJ2-7; the D gene is possibly TRBD2 (7 bases). CDR3 length: 15 residues. Trimming left V 0 bases short and J 6 bases short, with 16 bases between. Germline values: CDR1 SGHRS, CDR2 YFSETQ. CDR3 nucleotides: TGCGCCAGCAGCTTGGAGGGGGGGAGTCTTGGCGAGCAGTACTTC. Protein product: CASSLEGGSLGEQYF.

This clone was seen once. The chain couples TRBV14 to TRBJ2-1; D perhaps matches TRBD2 (6 bases). V was clipped by 1 base and J by 10 bases, with 20 bases between them. Germline-derived CDR1 and CDR2 are SGHDN and FVKESK. The length of the CDR3 is 16 residues. The CDR3 here is CASSQGSGVGPTEQFF. CDR3 sequence (DNA): TGTGCCAGCAGCCAAGGATCGGGAGTGGGTCCAACAGAGCAGTTCTTC.

This clone occurred a few times. The chain joins TRBV5-6 to TRBJ1-5; TRBD1 agrees at 7 bases. The germline V gene has CDR1 SGHDT and CDR2 YYEEEE. CDR3 size: 12 residues. With V trimmed by 4 bases and J by 6 bases, 1 base remained unmatched. CDR3 DNA: TGTGCCAGCAGCCCAGGGGGTCAGCCCCAGCATTTT. Its translation: CASSPGGQPQHF.

The V call is TRBV10-2, the J call TRBJ1-1; 8 bases align to TRBD1. Germline values: CDR1 WSHSY, CDR2 SAAADI. J gave up 5 bases and V 4 bases, and 6 bases lay outside the gene matches. CDR3 length equals 14 residues. The CDR3 reads CASSGDRRTTEAFF. The CDR3 DNA reads TGCGCCAGCAGTGGGGACAGGCGGACAACTGAAGCTTTCTTT.

This clone was seen once. The chain uses TRBV6-6 and TRBJ2-2, with 8 nucleotides matching TRBD1. The CDR3 runs 15 residues. The V and J ends lost 4 bases and 1 base, in that order; junction bases with no gene match: 2. From germline, CDR1 is MNHNY and CDR2 SVGAGI (reference sequence). For the CDR3, the DNA is TGTGCCAGCAGTTCGACAGGGGAGAACACCGGGGAGCTGTTTTTT. Translated: CASSSTGENTGELFF.

V and J are TRBV29-1 and TRBJ2-1, with TRBD1 matching 10 bases. The CDR3 totals 14 residues. From germline, CDR1 is SQVTM and CDR2 ANQGSEA. V lost 6 bases, J lost 3 bases, and 5 bases stayed unmatched. CDR3 amino acids: CSVVGQGDYNEQFF. The CDR3 DNA follows: TGCAGCGTCGTCGGACAGGGGGACTACAATGAGCAGTTCTTC.

This rearrangement joins TRBV9 to TRBJ2-5, with 10 nucleotides matching TRBD1. With 10 bases clipped from V and 1 base from J, the junction kept 10 bases outside the gene matches. This CDR3 has 15 amino acids. Looked up from germline, CDR1 is SGDLS and CDR2 is YYNGEE. The CDR3 reads CASGGGQGTQETQYF. The CDR3, as DNA: TGTGCCTCCGGGGGGGGACAGGGGACCCAAGAGACCCAGTACTTC.

This clone was seen more than once but under ten times. The chain recombines TRBV5-1 with TRBJ2-1; 7 bases are shared with TRBD2. V was clipped by 4 bases and J by 0 bases; unmatched bases: 10. Per the germline V gene, CDR1 is SGHRS and CDR2 is YFSETQ. The CDR3 extends over 17 amino acids. The DNA for the CDR3 is TGCGCCAGCAGCACTCGTTCTAGCGGAGTCTCCTACAATGAGCAGTTCTTC. Its translation is CASSTRSSGVSYNEQFF. The full variable domain, with the rest looked up from reference TRBV5-1 and TRBJ2-1, is KAGVTQTPRYLIKTRGQQVTLSCSPISGHRSVSWYQQTPGQGLQFLFEYFSETQRNKGNFPGRFSGRQFSNSRSEMNVSTLELGDSALYLCASSTRSSGVSYNEQFFGPGTRLTVL.

CDR3 DNA: TGTGCCAGCAGCTTACGCAGGTTGGATGAGCAGTTCTTC. Protein: CASSLRRLDEQFF. V usage is TRBV7-3 and J usage is TRBJ2-1; D call uncertain. The CDR3 has 13 residues. Germline V gives CDR1 SGHTA, CDR2 FQGTGA. V dropped 2 bases and J dropped 8 bases, with 10 bases sitting between them.

CDR3: CASTDILNTEAFF. The DNA for the CDR3 is TGTGCCAGCACGGACATTCTGAACACTGAAGCTTTCTTT. The genes are TRBV27 and TRBJ1-1; D may be TRBD1 (5 bases). This CDR3 has 13 amino acids. Trimming removed 7 bases from V and 0 bases from J, with 9 bases in between. Germline-derived CDR1 and CDR2 are MNHEY and SMNVEV (reference sequence).

V usage is TRBV5-4 and J usage is TRBJ1-1, with TRBD1 identical over 9 bases. Germline-derived CDR1 and CDR2 are SGHNT and YYREEE (reference sequence). This CDR3 is 16 amino acids long. The V and J ends lost 0 bases and 0 bases, in that order; junction bases with no gene match: 3. The chain's CDR3 is CASSLGGQGMNTEAFF. CDR3 nucleotide sequence: TGTGCCAGCAGCTTGGGGGGACAGGGCATGAACACTGAAGCTTTCTTT.

The chain recombines TRBV5-1 with TRBJ2-2; 8 bases agree with TRBD1. This CDR3 is built from 15 residues. V lost 4 bases and J lost 3; bases outside the gene matches: 5. Germline lookup yields CDR1 SGHRS and CDR2 YFSETQ. CDR3 nucleotides: TGCGCCAGCAGCCGGACAGGGTATGACACCGGGGAGCTGTTTTTT. Residues: CASSRTGYDTGELFF.